The TCR beta chain under discussion was sequenced for a study of blood T cell repertoires in COVID-19. The germline gives CDR1 SGHRS, CDR2 YFSETQ. The CDR3 is 16 residues long. J lost 6 bases, V lost 0 bases, and 8 bases had no gene match. Some clones are missing from TCRdb's copy, which holds only in-frame ones; the method was immunoSEQ multiplex PCR. This table holds some 240,000 clones, 87% found once. The sequence derives from a man aged 55 to 69 who had recovered from COVID-19. The sample consisted of peripheral blood. The J gene is TRBJ2-3, the V gene TRBV5-1, with 9 bases that match TRBD1. For the CDR3, the DNA is TGCGCCAGCAGCTTGGGGTACAGGGGGCGCGGCGATACGCAGTATTTT. This gives the protein CASSLGYRGRGDTQYF.